This T cell receptor (beta chain) was sequenced in a study of PD-1 blockade in classical Hodgkin lymphoma (dated by TCRdb to about 2020). The study in broad terms: Nivolumab dosing was 3 mg/kg intravenously every 2 weeks, continuing until either disease progression or unacceptable toxicity. The study used TCR beta sequencing and CyTOF to define a peripheral blood immune signature of response to PD-1 blockade in classical Hodgkin lymphoma.

Spanning cysteine to phenylalanine, the CDR3 consists of 16 amino acids. Only the CDR3 DNA is retained, 48 bases long and in frame from the first base. From the germline V gene, CDR1 is SGHVS and CDR2 is FQNEAQ. V is clipped by 2 bases and J by 1 base, and the sequence between their germline boundaries is 15 bases long. The Qiagen DNeasy kit was used to extract genomic DNA from unsorted PBMCs and from the negatively selected CD4+ and CD8+ fractions. TCR beta CDR3 regions were subjected to amplification by immunoSEQ multiplex PCR with primers that anneal to V and J segments. A synthetic immune receptor repertoire was used to minimize amplification bias, and any residual bias was removed computationally once sequencing was done. The original methods were these. Custom Python scripts were used to quantify repertoire diversity as the Shannon entropy index. Unsorted, CD4+ and CD8+ repertoires were analyzed separately, except for combined analyses in which CD4+ and CD8+ sequences were merged in silico. A clone was considered expanded if an increase in frequency of at least 2-fold after treatment relative to C1D1 was found, and a pseudocount of 0.5 was applied to clones undetected at baseline. Clones with 0 or 1 copy at C1D1 were defined as singleton clones, while clones with 2 or more copies were defined as non-singleton clones. Clones expanded in unsorted samples were annotated as CD4+, CD8+ or unknown by matching protein sequences in sorted samples from the same patient. Wilcoxon tests were applied to paired samples to test diversity changes from C1D1 to C4D1. TCRdb provides this immuneACCESS table in a form limited to in-frame rearrangements. Some clones are lacking; in checked studies, under half of them reflect an unresolved V gene, and why the rest are absent is not known. V, J and clone size are taken as reported in that table, and D and trimming were inferred from the DNA itself. The sample includes tens of thousands of clones, with around 90% observed a single time. Around 13% of the sample is taken by the ten largest.

General study outcomes and caveats: Trial patients with a complete response had baseline diversity similar to that of newly diagnosed patients, while partial responders and progressors had significantly lower diversity. CD4+ but not CD8+ TCR diversity rose significantly by C4D1 (p=0.0027 vs p=0.16), most apparent in complete responders (p=0.02). The study was limited to a single clinical trial cohort, and causes of repertoire differences, possibly disease activity or prior therapy, remained undefined. Newly diagnosed patients were reported to have lower baseline TCR diversity than healthy donors, and relapsed/refractory patients were reported to have lower baseline TCR diversity still. Lower diversity was observed in patients in whom nivolumab was started less than 1 year after ASCT, and these patients were excluded from later analyses so that confounding by immune reconstitution would be avoided.

The label giving this sample's time point can be read as: cycle 4 day 1 (C4D1), after more than five weeks of nivolumab. All trial patients had relapsed after autologous stem cell transplantation, with cohorts A, B and C differing in prior brentuximab vedotin exposure. The trial cohort was composed of approximately 60 patients with relapsed/refractory classical Hodgkin lymphoma, for whom complete response, partial response or progressive disease was recorded as best overall response. In the multi-cohort phase II CheckMate 205 trial, trial patients received single-agent nivolumab. An independent review committee assessed best overall response by applying the 2007 International Working Group response criteria. Trial PBMCs were collected just before the start of nivolumab (C1D1) and during therapy at cycle 2 day 1 and cycle 4 day 1. After peripheral blood was drawn into 8 mL Vacutainer Cell Preparation Tubes, PBMCs were isolated by centrifugation and then cryopreserved.

Comment on this clone: No antigen is known for it. The record has no base qualities; no much larger clone is one base away.

The V and J genes are TRBV7-8 and TRBJ2-7; no D gene can be assigned with confidence. This clonotype originated in a human donor with classical Hodgkin lymphoma. Here the sequenced sample was peripheral blood mononuclear cells (PBMCs), taken before the fourth cycle of nivolumab. The CDR3: CASSLYRGYGSYEQYF. The DNA sequence is given as TGTGCCAGCAGCTTATATCGTGGGTATGGGTCCTACGAGCAGTACTTC.